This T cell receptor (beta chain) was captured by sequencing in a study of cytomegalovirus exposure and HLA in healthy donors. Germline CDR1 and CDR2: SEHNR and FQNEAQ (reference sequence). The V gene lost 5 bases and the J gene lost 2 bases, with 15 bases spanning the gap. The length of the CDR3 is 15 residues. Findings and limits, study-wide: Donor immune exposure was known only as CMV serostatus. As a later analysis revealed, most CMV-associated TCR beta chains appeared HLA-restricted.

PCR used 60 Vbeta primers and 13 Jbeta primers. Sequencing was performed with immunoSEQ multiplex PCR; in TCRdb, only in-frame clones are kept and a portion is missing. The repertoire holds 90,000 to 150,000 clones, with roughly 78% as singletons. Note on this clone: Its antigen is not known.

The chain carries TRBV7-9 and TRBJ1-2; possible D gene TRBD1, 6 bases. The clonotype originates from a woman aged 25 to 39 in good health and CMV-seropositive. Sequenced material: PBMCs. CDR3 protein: CASSSTGQPNYGYTF. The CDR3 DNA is TGTGCCAGCAGCAGCACGGGACAACCCAACTATGGCTACACCTTC.